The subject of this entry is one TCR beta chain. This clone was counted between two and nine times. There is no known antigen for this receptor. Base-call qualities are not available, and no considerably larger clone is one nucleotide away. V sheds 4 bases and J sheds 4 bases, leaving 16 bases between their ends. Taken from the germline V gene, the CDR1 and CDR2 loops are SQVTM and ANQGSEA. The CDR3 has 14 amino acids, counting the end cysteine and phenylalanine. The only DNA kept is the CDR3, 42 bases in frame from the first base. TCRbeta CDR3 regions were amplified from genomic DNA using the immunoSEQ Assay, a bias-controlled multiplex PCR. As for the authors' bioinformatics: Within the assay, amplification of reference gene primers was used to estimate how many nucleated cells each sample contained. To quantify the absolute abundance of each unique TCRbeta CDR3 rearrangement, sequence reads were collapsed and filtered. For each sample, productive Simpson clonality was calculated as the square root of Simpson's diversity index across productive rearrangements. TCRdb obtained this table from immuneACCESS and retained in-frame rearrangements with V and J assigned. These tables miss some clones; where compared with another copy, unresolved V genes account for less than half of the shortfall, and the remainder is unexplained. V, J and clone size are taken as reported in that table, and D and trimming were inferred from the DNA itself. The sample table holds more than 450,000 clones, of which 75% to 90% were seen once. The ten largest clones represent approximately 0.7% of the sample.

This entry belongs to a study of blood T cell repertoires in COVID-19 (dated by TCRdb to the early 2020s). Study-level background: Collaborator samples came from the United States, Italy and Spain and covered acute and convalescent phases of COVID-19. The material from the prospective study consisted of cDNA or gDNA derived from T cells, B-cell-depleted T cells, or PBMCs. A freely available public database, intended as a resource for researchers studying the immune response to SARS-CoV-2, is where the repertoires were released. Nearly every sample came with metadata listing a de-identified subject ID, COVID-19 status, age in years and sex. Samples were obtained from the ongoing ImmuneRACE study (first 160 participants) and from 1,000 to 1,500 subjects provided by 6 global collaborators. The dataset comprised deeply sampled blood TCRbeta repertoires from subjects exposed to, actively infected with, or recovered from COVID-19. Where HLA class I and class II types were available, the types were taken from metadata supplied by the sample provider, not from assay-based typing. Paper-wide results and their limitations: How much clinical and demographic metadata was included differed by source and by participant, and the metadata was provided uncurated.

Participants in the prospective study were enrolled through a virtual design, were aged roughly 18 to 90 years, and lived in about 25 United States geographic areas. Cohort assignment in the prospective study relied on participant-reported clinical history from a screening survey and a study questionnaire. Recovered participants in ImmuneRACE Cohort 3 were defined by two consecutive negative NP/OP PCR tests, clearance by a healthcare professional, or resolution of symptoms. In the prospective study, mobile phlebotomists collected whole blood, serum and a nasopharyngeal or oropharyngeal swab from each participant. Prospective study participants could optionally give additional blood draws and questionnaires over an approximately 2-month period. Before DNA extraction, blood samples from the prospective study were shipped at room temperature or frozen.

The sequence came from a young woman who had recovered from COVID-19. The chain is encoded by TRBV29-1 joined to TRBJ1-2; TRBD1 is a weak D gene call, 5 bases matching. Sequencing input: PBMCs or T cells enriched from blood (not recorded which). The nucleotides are TGCAGCGTTGGGTCTTGGGGGGGTAGCTATGGCTACACCTTC. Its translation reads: CSVGSWGGSYGYTF.